The 20 T cell receptor beta chains below were found in one sample sequenced in a study of shared clonotypes between healthy human individuals (dated by TCRdb to 2018 to 2020). The receptor library was made with the immunoSEQ multiplex PCR assay. The source is immuneACCESS, and TCRdb retained only in-frame sequences with V and J called. Part of the clones is not carried over; for the studies checked, unresolved V genes explain less than half of this, and the remainder is unexplained. In all, the sample holds about 710,000 clones, and 55% to 75% of those were seen once. The ten largest clones add up to roughly 1.8% of the sample. The sequenced material came from memory CD4+ T cells sorted from blood. The cell subset or site label here, explained by the study, means: CD45RA-negative fraction. The receptors originated from a woman aged 25-40 years in good health.

The V call is TRBV27, the J call TRBJ1-5; D is possibly TRBD1 (5 bases). The CDR3 consists of 14 residues. CDR1 is MNHEY and CDR2 is SMNVEV in the germline V gene (reference sequence). V was pared by 3 bases and J by 5 bases, with 11 bases between. CDR3 in DNA: TGTGCCAGCAGTTTGAGACAGACCGATCAGCCCCAGCATTTT. This encodes CASSLRQTDQPQHF.

This chain links TRBV11-2 with TRBJ2-5; TRBD2 is a possible D gene (6 bases). This CDR3 region has 14 residues. The germline V and J ends were trimmed by 5 bases and 5 bases, with 15 bases remaining between them. CDR1 and CDR2 from the germline V gene are SGHAT and FQNNGV. The CDR3: CASSTRLVRETQYF. Written as DNA, the CDR3 is TGTGCCAGCAGCACCCGACTAGTTCGGGAGACCCAGTACTTC.

The rearrangement joins TRBV5-1 to TRBJ2-2, with a tentative D call TRBD1 (7 bases). The CDR3 totals 16 residues. Between the trimmed V and J ends, which lost 1 base and 3 bases, there was a span of 13 bases. Germline V gene lookup returns CDR1 SGHRS and CDR2 YFSETQ. The CDR3 DNA sequence: TGCGCCAGCAGCTTGACACAGGGGACTTACACCGGGGAGCTGTTTTTT. This gives the protein CASSLTQGTYTGELFF.

The table lists this clone with a few counts. The rearrangement uses TRBV2 and TRBJ2-7; maybe TRBD2 (6 bases). CDR1 SNHLY and CDR2 FYNNEI come from the germline V gene. V was clipped by 7 bases and J by 5 bases, with 9 bases between them. This CDR3 spans 11 amino acids. CDR3 sequence (DNA): TGTGCCAGCAAGAGGGAGGACGAGCAGTACTTC. This translates into CASKREDEQYF.

The chain recombines TRBV30 with TRBJ1-1; 9 bases match TRBD1. The CDR3 covers 13 residues. The germline V gene encodes CDR1 GTSNPN and CDR2 SVGIG (reference sequence). With V trimmed by 3 bases and J by 5 bases, 4 bases remained unmatched. Written as DNA, the CDR3 is TGTGCCTGGAGCCGGGACAGGGTGACTGAAGCTTTCTTT. Its protein is CAWSRDRVTEAFF. The full variable domain, rest sourced from reference TRBV30 and TRBJ1-1, is SQTIHQWPATLVQPVGSPLSLECTVEGTSNPNLYWYRQAAGRGLQLLFYSVGIGQISSEVPQNLSASRPQDRQFILSSKKLLLSDSGFYLCAWSRDRVTEAFFGQGTRLTVV.

In its sample, this clone was seen a few times. This chain connects TRBV10-3 to TRBJ1-2, with D possibly TRBD1 on 5 matching bases. The ends were cut back, 10 bases at V and 7 bases at J, with 22 bases in the middle. From germline, CDR1 is ENHRY and CDR2 SYGVKD. The CDR3 is 14 residues long. The CDR3 DNA sequence: TGTGCCACGCGGGTTGAATTAGGAGGGGCTGGCTACACCTTC. Its translation: CATRVELGGAGYTF.

On this clone: Other DNA sequences in the sample encode the same CDR3. For the CDR3, the DNA is TGCGCCAGCAGCCAAGACTTTAGCAATCAGCCCCAGCATTTT. It translates to CASSQDFSNQPQHF. The J gene is TRBJ1-5, the V gene TRBV4-1, with D unclear. Germline V gives CDR1 MGHRA, CDR2 YSYEKL. Trimming left V 0 bases short and J 0 bases short, with 3 bases between. This CDR3 has 14 residues.

This clone has just a few counts. This specimen includes other DNA sequences encoding the same CDR3. The rearrangement links TRBV4-1 to TRBJ2-3; TRBD1 is a possible D gene (7 bases). V lost 0 bases to trimming and J lost 5 bases, with 18 bases between them. The CDR3 is 17 amino acids. The germline CDR1 and CDR2 sequences are MGHRA and YSYEKL. CDR3 protein: CASSQDRGRGDGDTQYF. The CDR3, as DNA: TGCGCCAGCAGCCAAGATCGGGGCAGGGGGGATGGAGATACGCAGTATTTT.

This chain links TRBV6-5 with TRBJ2-7, with D hard to call. CDR1 and CDR2 from the germline V gene are MNHEY and SVGAGI. Trimming pared 2 bases from V and 2 bases from J, leaving 16 bases between. The CDR3 covers 16 residues. CDR3 bases: TGTGCCAGCAGTTACCTATTCAACGGACGACCCTACGAGCAGTACTTC. It encodes CASSYLFNGRPYEQYF.

This chain connects TRBV2 to TRBJ2-7, with TRBD2 as a possible D gene (6 bases). Germline V CDR1 and CDR2: SNHLY, FYNNEI. The CDR3 covers 17 residues. Trimming left V 8 bases short and J 4 bases short, with 27 bases between. This chain's CDR3 is CASGQGPVRDPIYEQYF. The CDR3 DNA is TGTGCCAGCGGACAAGGTCCGGTGCGGGATCCGATTTACGAGCAGTACTTC.

The V and J genes are TRBV4-1 and TRBJ2-1, with TRBD2 matching 12 bases. CDR1 is MGHRA and CDR2 is YSYEKL in the germline V gene. This CDR3 has 17 amino acids. The trim removed 2 bases at V and 8 bases at J, leaving 10 bases unmatched. Here the CDR3 reads CASSQWVSPSGRDEQFF. The CDR3, as DNA: TGCGCCAGCAGCCAATGGGTTAGTCCTAGCGGGAGGGATGAGCAGTTCTTC.

The V and J genes are TRBV4-2 and TRBJ2-1; D ambiguous. The germline V gene encodes CDR1 LGHNA and CDR2 YNFKEQ. The CDR3 consists of 16 residues. V shed 1 base and J shed 5 bases, with 15 bases lying between them. The CDR3 protein is CASSQVGRATHNEQFF. As DNA, the CDR3 is TGTGCCAGCAGCCAAGTAGGCCGGGCGACGCACAATGAGCAGTTCTTC.

The chain employs TRBV4-1 and TRBJ1-3; D gene unclear. Trimming cost V 0 bases and J 2 bases, with 11 bases left between them. The germline V gene has CDR1 MGHRA and CDR2 YSYEKL. The CDR3 covers 16 residues. The DNA for the CDR3 is TGCGCCAGCAGCCAAGAGGGCAGCATCCCTGGAAACACCATATATTTT. Protein product: CASSQEGSIPGNTIYF.

The V call is TRBV19, the J call TRBJ2-1, with 7 bases fitting TRBD1. CDR1 and CDR2 from the germline V gene are LNHDA and SQIVND (reference sequence). This CDR3 has 13 amino acids. After removal of 7 bases from V and 4 bases from J, the junction contained 4 bases not matched to a gene. This CDR3 is CASIGRGYNEQFF. The CDR3 DNA is TGTGCCAGTATCGGCAGGGGGTACAATGAGCAGTTCTTC.

The rearrangement uses TRBV4-1 and TRBJ2-4; TRBD2 might be the D (5 bases). Germline loops: CDR1 MGHRA, CDR2 YSYEKL. Trimming took off 5 bases at V and 3 bases at J, with 14 bases between the two ends. The length of the CDR3 is 15 residues. CDR3: CASSEPGKGKNIQYF. The CDR3 region has the DNA TGCGCCAGCAGCGAACCCGGGAAAGGCAAAAACATTCAGTACTTC.

The CDR3 spells CASAHGAGLSYEQYF. CDR3 sequence (DNA): TGTGCCAGCGCCCATGGGGCAGGGCTCTCCTACGAGCAGTACTTC. This chain connects TRBV5-8 to TRBJ2-5; tentatively, D is TRBD1 (5 bases). The DNA end favors TRBJ2-7, so the J call may be wrong. Germline V CDR1 and CDR2: SGHTS, YDEGEE. The CDR3 covers 15 residues.

The gene calls are TRBV7-2 and TRBJ2-1; maybe TRBD2 (6 bases). Germline CDR1 reads SGHTA; CDR2 reads FQGNSA. The CDR3 has 18 amino acids. V was trimmed by 5 bases and J by 0 bases, leaving 20 bases between them. Here the CDR3 DNA reads TGTGCCAGCAGCAAGAGGGCGGGGCGGGTCCCCTCCTACAATGAGCAGTTCTTC. It yields the protein CASSKRAGRVPSYNEQFF.

This clone was found a few times. This chain links TRBV6-1 with TRBJ2-3; 13 bases align to TRBD2. The CDR3 consists of 15 residues. The germline CDR1 and CDR2 sequences are MNHNS and SASEGT. The V and J ends lost 6 bases and 4 bases, in that order; junction bases with no gene match: 4. The CDR3, as DNA: TGTGCCAGCAGCGCACTAGCGGGAGGGCCAGATACGCAGTATTTT. Translating gives CASSALAGGPDTQYF.

The chain joins TRBV4-1 to TRBJ2-3; D remains ambiguous. Trimming removed 3 bases from V and 5 bases from J, with 12 bases in between. Germline CDR1 and CDR2: MGHRA and YSYEKL. The length of the CDR3 is 14 residues. DNA of the CDR3: TGCGCCAGCAGCCAGAGAGGTTTGGGAGATACGCAGTATTTT. This sequence encodes CASSQRGLGDTQYF.

The V and J genes are TRBV4-2 and TRBJ2-2; no firm D call. Per germline, CDR1 LGHNA and CDR2 YNFKEQ. The germline V and J ends were trimmed by 1 base and 0 bases, with 9 bases remaining between them. This CDR3 spans 16 amino acids. The CDR3 DNA is TGTGCCAGCAGCCAAGTACGCGGAACGAACACCGGGGAGCTGTTTTTT. This codes for CASSQVRGTNTGELFF.